This TCR beta chain derives from a study of identical twins. V was pared by 4 bases and J by 4 bases, with 6 bases of the junction left unmatched. From germline, CDR1 is MNHEY and CDR2 SMNVEV (reference sequence). This CDR3 is built from 14 residues. MiXCR, applied by TCRdb to the 5' RACE reads, yields one record per CDR3 protein. The profile covers 350,000 to 450,000 distinct CDR3 sequences, with roughly 20% appearing a single time and approximately 12% taken by the ten largest. There are many counts of this clonotype. No antigen is known for it. Whole-study results and caveats: With beta out-of-frame sequences, excess sharing by twins was weaker. The authors noted that invariant MAIT and iNKT cells could partly confound zero-insertion analyses.

The sequenced material came from naive T cells sorted from blood. The chain is built from TRBV27 and TRBJ2-5, with 7 bases that match TRBD2. The receptor comes from a man in his fifties in good health. CDR3 loop: CASSSPGRGETQYF. The CDR3 DNA reads TGTGCCAGCAGTTCCCCGGGGAGGGGAGAGACCCAGTACTTC.